The entry below describes one T cell receptor beta chain. The data were obtained in a study of blood T cell repertoires in COVID-19. Study-wide background: COVID-19 samples collected from the United States, Italy and Spain covered acute and convalescent phases. Sources were T cells, B-cell-depleted T cells, or PBMCs; the material itself was cDNA or gDNA.

In the original analysis: Reference gene primer amplification gave estimated nucleated cell counts. Measured with immunoSEQ multiplex PCR; TCRdb has only the in-frame clones, and not every one. The V and J calls and clone size come from that table; D and trimming were worked out from the DNA. The sample shows 300,000 to 400,000 clones, roughly 90% of them seen only once. V lost 7 bases, J lost 5 bases, and 11 bases lay in between. CDR3 length: 12 residues. Germline V lookup: CDR1 LNHDA, CDR2 SQIVND (reference sequence). J is TRBJ1-1 and V is TRBV19; TRBD1 might be the D (6 bases). The clonotype was recovered from a woman in her sixties or seventies with COVID-19, enrolled during active disease. The specimen sequenced was peripheral blood. The CDR3 is CASIQGETEAFF. In nucleotides, the CDR3 is TGTGCCAGTATACAGGGTGAAACTGAAGCTTTCTTT.